This TCR beta chain was sequenced in a study of beta chain features in type 1 diabetes. Remarks on this clone: Its antigen is still unknown.

General study findings and limits: Shorter TCRB CDR3s, moderately but significantly so, marked every one of the four CD4+ subsets in Type 1 diabetes patients.

Expressed TCRB transcripts got sequenced, as all isolated RNA was reverse transcribed. Sequencing of naive, central memory and regulatory T cell samples gave an average of roughly 3.6 million reads. The method was immunoSEQ multiplex PCR; TCRdb's version includes in-frame clones alone and lacks a portion of them. The table lists a few hundred thousand clones, 10% to 15% of them singletons, with around 0.0099% in the top ten. This clonotype originated in a young woman with type 1 diabetes. Sequencing used naive CD4+ T cells from blood.

CDR3 nucleotide sequence: TGTGCCAGCAGCAAGGACAGGTTTAACACTGAAGCTTTCTTT. It yields the protein CASSKDRFNTEAFF. The gene calls are TRBV5-4 and TRBJ1-1, with TRBD1 identical over 7 bases. CDR1 is SGHNT, CDR2 YYREEE, per germline (reference sequence). The CDR3 is 14 residues long. Losses at the gene ends were 4 bases for V and 2 bases for J; bases not matched to a gene: 5. Supplemented by reference TRBV5-4 and TRBJ1-1, the full variable domain reads ETGVTQSPTHLIKTRGQQVTLRCSSQSGHNTVSWYQQALGQGPQFIFQYYREEENGRGNFPPRFSGLQFPNYSSELNVNALELDDSALYLCASSKDRFNTEAFFGQGTRLTVV.